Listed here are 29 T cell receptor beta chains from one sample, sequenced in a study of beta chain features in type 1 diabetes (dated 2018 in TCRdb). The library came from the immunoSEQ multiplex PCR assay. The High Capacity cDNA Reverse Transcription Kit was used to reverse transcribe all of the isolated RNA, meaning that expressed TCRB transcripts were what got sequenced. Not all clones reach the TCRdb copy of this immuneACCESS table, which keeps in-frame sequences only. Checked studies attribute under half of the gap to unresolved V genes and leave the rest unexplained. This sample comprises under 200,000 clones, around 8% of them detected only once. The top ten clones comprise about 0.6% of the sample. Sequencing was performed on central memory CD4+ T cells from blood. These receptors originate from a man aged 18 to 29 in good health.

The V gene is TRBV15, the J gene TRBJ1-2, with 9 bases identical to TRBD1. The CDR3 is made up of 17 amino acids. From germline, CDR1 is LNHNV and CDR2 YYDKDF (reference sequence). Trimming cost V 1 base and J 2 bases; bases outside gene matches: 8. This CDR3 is CATSRGRFGQGNYGYTF. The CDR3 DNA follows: TGTGCCACCAGCAGAGGGAGATTCGGACAGGGGAACTATGGCTACACCTTC.

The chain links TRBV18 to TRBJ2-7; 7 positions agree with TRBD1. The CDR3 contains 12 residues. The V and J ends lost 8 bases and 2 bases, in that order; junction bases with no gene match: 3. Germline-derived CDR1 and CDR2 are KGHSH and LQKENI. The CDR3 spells CASGGQAYEQYF. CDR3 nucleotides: TGTGCCAGCGGTGGACAGGCCTACGAGCAGTACTTC.

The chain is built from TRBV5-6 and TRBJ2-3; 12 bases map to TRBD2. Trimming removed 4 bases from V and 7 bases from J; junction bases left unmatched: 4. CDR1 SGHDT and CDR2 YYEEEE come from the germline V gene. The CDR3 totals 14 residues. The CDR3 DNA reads TGTGCCAGCAGCGCTAGCGGGGGGGCAAATACGCAGTATTTT. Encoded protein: CASSASGGANTQYF.

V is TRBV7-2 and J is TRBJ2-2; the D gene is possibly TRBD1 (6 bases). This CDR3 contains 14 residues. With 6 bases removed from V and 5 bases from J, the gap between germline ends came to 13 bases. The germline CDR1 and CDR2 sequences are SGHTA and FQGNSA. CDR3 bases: TGTGCCAGCAGGCACAGGGTCGAGACCGGGGAGCTGTTTTTT. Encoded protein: CASRHRVETGELFF.

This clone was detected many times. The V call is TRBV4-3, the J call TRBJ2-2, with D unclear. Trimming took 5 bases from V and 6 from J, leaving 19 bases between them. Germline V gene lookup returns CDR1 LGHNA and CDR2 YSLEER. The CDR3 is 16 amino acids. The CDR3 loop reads CASSLRSPPYAGELFF. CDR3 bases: TGCGCCAGCAGCTTAAGATCCCCTCCCTACGCCGGGGAGCTGTTTTTT.

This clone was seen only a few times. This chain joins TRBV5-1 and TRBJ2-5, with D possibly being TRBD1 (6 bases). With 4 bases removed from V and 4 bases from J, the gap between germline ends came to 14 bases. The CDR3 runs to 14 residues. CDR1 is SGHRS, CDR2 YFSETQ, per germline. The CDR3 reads CASSITGQGETQYF. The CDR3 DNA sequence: TGCGCCAGCAGCATTACAGGGCAAGGAGAGACCCAGTACTTC.

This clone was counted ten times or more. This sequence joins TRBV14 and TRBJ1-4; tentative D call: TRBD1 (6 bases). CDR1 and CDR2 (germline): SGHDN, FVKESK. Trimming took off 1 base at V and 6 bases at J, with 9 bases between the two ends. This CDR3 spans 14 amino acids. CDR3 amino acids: CASSQVSGDEKLFF. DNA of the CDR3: TGTGCCAGCAGCCAAGTGTCAGGGGATGAAAAACTGTTTTTT.

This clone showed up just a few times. The CDR3 loop is CASSYSINGNNEQFF. Written as DNA, the CDR3 is TGTGCCAGCAGTTACTCGATAAATGGCAACAATGAGCAGTTCTTC. The genes are TRBV6-6 and TRBJ2-1; D call uncertain. Germline V lookup: CDR1 MNHNY, CDR2 SVGAGI (reference sequence). CDR3 length equals 15 residues. Trimming took off 0 bases at V and 5 bases at J, with 11 bases between the two ends.

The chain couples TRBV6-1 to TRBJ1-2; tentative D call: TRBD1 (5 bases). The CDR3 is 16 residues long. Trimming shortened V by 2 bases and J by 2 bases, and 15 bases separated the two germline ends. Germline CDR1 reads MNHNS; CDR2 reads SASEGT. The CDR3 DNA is TGTGCCAGCAGTGAACCTAATGGACAATTGAACTATGGCTACACCTTC. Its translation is CASSEPNGQLNYGYTF.

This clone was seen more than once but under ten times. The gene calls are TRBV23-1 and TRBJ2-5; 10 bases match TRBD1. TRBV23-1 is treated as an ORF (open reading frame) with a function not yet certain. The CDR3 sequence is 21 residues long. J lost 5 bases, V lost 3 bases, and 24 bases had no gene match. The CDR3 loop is CASSHRLPRDRGVSNMETQYF. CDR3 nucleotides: TGCGCCAGCAGTCACCGACTCCCTAGGGACAGGGGCGTAAGTAATATGGAGACCCAGTACTTC.

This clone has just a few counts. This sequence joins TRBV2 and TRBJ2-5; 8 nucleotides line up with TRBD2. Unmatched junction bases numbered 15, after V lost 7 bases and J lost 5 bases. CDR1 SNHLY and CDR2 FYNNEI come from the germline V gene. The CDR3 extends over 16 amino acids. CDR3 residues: CASKDPGLGGVETQYF. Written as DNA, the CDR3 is TGTGCCAGCAAGGACCCGGGACTAGGAGGGGTGGAGACCCAGTACTTC.

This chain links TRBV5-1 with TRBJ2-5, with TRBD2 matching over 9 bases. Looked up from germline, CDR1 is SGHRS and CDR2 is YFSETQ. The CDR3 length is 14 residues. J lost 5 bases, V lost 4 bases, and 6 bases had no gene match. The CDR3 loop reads CASSLVAGAETQYF. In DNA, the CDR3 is TGCGCCAGCAGCCTGGTAGCGGGGGCCGAGACCCAGTACTTC. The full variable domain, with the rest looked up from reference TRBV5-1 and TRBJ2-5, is KAGVTQTPRYLIKTRGQQVTLSCSPISGHRSVSWYQQTPGQGLQFLFEYFSETQRNKGNFPGRFSGRQFSNSRSEMNVSTLELGDSALYLCASSLVAGAETQYFGPGTRLLVL.

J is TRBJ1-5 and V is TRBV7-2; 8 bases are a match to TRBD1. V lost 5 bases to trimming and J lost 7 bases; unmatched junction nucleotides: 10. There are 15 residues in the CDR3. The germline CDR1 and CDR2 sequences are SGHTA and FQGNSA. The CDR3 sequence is CASSKGTGRQQPQHF. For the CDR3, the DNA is TGTGCCAGCAGCAAAGGGACAGGTAGACAGCAGCCCCAGCATTTT.

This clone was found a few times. CDR3 amino acids: CASSEFGANTGELFF. CDR3 coding DNA: TGTGCCAGCAGTGAATTCGGAGCGAACACCGGGGAGCTGTTTTTT. This rearrangement joins TRBV6-1 to TRBJ2-2, with unresolved D. This CDR3 has 15 residues. V was shortened by 2 bases and J by 0 bases, with 7 bases between the two germline ends. Per germline, CDR1 MNHNS and CDR2 SASEGT.

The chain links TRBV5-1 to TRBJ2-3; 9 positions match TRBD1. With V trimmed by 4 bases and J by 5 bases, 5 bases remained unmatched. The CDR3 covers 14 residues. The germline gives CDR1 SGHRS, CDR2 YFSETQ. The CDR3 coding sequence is TGCGCCAGCAGCCCGGGACAGGGCGGAGATACGCAGTATTTT. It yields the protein CASSPGQGGDTQYF.

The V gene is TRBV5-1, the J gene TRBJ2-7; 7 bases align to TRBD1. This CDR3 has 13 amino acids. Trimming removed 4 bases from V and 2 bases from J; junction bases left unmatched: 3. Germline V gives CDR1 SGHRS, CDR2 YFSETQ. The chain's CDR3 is CASSEGQTYEQYF. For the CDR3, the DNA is TGCGCCAGCAGCGAGGGACAGACCTACGAGCAGTACTTC.

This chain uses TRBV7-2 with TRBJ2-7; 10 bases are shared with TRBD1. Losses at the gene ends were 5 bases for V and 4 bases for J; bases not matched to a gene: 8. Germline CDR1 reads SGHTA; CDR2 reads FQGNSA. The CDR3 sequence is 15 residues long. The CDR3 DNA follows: TGTGCCAGCAGCGTGTCCGGGACAGGGGCTTACGAGCAGTACTTC. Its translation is CASSVSGTGAYEQYF.

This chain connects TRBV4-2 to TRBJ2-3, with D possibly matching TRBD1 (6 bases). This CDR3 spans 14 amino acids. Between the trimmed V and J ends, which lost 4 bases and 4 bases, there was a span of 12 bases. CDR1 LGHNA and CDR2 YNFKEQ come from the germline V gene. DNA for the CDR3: TGTGCCAGCAGCCTAGACAGGATCCCAGATACGCAGTATTTT. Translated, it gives CASSLDRIPDTQYF.

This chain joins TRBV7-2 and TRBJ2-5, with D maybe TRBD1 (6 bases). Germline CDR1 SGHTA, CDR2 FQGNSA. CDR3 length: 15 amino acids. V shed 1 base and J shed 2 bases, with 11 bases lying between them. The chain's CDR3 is CASSLDVGTQETQYF. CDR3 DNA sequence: TGTGCCAGCAGCTTAGATGTAGGGACACAAGAGACCCAGTACTTC.

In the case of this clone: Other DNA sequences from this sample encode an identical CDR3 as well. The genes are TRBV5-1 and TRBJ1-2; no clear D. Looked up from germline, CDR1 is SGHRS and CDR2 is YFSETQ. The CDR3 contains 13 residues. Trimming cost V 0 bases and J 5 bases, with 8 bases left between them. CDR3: CASSLGGPYGYTF. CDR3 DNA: TGCGCCAGCAGCTTGGGAGGTCCATATGGCTACACCTTC.

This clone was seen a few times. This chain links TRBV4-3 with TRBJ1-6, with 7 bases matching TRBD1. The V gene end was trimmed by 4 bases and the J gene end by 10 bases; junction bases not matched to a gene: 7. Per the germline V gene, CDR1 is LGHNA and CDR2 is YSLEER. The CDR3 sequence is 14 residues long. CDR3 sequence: CASSLTGVGSPLHF. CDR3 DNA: TGCGCCAGCAGCCTCACAGGGGTCGGGTCACCCCTCCACTTT.

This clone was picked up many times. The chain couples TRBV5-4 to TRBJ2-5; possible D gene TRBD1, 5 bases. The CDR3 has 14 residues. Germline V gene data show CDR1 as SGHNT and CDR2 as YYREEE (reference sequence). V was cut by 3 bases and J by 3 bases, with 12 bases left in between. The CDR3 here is CASSSPQGKETQYF. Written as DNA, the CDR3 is TGTGCCAGCAGCTCGCCCCAGGGAAAAGAGACCCAGTACTTC.

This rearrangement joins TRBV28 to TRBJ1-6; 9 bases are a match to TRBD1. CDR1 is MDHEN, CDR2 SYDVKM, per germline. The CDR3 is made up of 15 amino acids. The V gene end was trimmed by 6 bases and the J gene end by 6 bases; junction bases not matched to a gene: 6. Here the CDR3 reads CASRTTGGGNSPLHF. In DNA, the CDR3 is TGTGCCAGCAGGACCACAGGGGGCGGTAATTCACCCCTCCACTTT. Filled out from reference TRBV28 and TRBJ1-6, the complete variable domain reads DVKVTQSSRYLVKRTGEKVFLECVQDMDHENMFWYRQDPGLGLRLIYFSYDVKMKEKGDIPEGYSVSREKKERFSLILESASTNQTSMYLCASRTTGGGNSPLHFGNGTRLTVT.

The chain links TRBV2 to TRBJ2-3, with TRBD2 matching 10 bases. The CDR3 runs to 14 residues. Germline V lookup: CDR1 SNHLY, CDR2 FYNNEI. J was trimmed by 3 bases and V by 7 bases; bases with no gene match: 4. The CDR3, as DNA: TGTGCCAGCAAGAGCGGGGGGGGGACAGATACGCAGTATTTT. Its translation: CASKSGGGTDTQYF.

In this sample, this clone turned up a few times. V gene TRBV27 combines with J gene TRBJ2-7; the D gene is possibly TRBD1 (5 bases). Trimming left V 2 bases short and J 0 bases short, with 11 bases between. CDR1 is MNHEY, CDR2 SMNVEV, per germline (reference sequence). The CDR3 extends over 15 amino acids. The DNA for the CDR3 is TGTGCCAGCAGTTTAGTCGGCAGGGACTCCTACGAGCAGTACTTC. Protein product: CASSLVGRDSYEQYF.

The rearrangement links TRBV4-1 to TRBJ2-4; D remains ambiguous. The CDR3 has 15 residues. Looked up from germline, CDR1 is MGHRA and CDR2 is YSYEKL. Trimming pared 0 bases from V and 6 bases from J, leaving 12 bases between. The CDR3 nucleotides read TGCGCCAGCAGCCAAGATACGGTATCTGGAAACATTCAGTACTTC. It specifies CASSQDTVSGNIQYF.

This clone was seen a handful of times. The CDR3 protein is CASNLLAGDGTDTQYF. DNA of the CDR3: TGCGCCAGCAACCTCCTAGCGGGGGACGGCACAGATACGCAGTATTTT. The gene calls are TRBV5-1 and TRBJ2-3; TRBD2 matches 10 bases. CDR3 length: 16 residues. Looked up from germline, CDR1 is SGHRS and CDR2 is YFSETQ. The trim removed 6 bases at V and 1 base at J, leaving 8 bases unmatched.

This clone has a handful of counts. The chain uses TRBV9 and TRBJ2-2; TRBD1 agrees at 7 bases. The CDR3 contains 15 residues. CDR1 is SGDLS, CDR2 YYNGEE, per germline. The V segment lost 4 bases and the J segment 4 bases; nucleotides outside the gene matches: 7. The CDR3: CASSPQGQLTGELFF. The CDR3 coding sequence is TGTGCCAGCAGCCCACAGGGACAGCTCACCGGGGAGCTGTTTTTT.

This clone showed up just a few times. The CDR3 coding sequence is TGTGCCAGCAGCCCCGATATCAGGGATGAGCAGTTCTTC. Translated: CASSPDIRDEQFF. The chain employs TRBV7-7 and TRBJ2-1; tentatively, D is TRBD1 (5 bases). CDR1 and CDR2 from the germline V gene are SSHAT and FNYEAQ (reference sequence). V shed 5 bases and J shed 8 bases, with 13 bases lying between them. There are 13 residues in the CDR3.